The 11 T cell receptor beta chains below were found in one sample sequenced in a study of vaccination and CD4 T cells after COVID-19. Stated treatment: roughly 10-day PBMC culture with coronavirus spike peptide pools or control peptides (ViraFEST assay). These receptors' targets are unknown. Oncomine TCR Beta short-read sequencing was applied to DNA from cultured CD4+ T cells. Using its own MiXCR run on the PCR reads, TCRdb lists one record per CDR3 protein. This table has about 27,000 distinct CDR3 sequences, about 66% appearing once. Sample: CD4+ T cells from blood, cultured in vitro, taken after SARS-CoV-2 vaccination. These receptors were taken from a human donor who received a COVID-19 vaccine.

The CDR3 is CATSGGQSANQPQHF. CDR3 coding DNA: TGTGCCACCAGCGGGGGACAGAGCGCTAATCAGCCCCAGCATTTT. V and J are TRBV15 and TRBJ1-5, with TRBD1 identical over 7 bases. CDR1 and CDR2 (germline): LNHNV, YYDKDF (reference sequence). With V trimmed by 5 bases and J by 4 bases, 8 bases remained unmatched. This CDR3 region has 15 residues.

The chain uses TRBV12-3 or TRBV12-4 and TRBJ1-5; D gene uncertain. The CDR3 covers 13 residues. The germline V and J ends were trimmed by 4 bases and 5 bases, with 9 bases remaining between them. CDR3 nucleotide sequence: TGTGCCAGCAGTTCCGACCTTCATCAGCCCCAGCATTTT. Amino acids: CASSSDLHQPQHF.

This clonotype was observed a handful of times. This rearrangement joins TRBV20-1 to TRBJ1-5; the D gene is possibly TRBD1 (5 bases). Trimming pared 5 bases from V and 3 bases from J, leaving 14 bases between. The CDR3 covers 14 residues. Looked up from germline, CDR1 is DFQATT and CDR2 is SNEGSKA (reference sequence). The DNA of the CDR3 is TGCAGTGCTCCCTCTAGGGGTACCAATCAGCCCCAGCATTTT. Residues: CSAPSRGTNQPQHF.

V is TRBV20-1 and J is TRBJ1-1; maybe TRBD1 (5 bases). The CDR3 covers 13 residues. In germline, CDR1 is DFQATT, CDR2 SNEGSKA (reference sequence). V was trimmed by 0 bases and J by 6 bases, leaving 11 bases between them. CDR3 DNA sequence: TGCAGTGCTAGAGACAGGGTGAAGGCTGAAGCTTTCTTT. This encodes CSARDRVKAEAFF.

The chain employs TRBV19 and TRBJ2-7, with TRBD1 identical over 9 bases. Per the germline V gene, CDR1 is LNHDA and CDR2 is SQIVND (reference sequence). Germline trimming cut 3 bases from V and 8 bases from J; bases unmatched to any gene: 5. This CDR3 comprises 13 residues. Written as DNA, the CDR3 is TGTGCCAGTAGTATGCAGGACAGGGGTCAGCAGTACTTC. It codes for CASSMQDRGQQYF.

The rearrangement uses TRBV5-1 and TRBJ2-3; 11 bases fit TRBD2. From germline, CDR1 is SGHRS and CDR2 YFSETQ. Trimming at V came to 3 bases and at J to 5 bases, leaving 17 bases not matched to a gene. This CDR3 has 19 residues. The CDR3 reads CASSSGISGTSGPLDTQYF. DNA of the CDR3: TGCGCCAGCAGCTCGGGAATCTCCGGGACTAGCGGACCTTTAGATACGCAGTATTTT. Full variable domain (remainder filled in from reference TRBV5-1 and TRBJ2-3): KAGVTQTPRYLIKTRGQQVTLSCSPISGHRSVSWYQQTPGQGLQFLFEYFSETQRNKGNFPGRFSGRQFSNSRSEMNVSTLELGDSALYLCASSSGISGTSGPLDTQYFGPGTRLTVL.

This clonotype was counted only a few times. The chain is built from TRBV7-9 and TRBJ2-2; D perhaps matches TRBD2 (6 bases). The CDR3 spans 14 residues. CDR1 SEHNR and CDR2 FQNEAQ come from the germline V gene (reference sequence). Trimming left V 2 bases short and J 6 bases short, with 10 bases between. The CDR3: CASSLLWRAGELFF. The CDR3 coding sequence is TGTGCCAGCAGCTTACTCTGGAGGGCCGGGGAGCTGTTTTTT.

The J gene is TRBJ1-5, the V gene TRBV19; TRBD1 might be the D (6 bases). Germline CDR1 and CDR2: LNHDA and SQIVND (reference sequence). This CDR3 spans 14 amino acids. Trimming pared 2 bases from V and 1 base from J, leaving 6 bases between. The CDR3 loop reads CASSIQGSNQPQHF. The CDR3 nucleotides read TGTGCCAGTAGTATACAGGGGAGCAATCAGCCCCAGCATTTT.

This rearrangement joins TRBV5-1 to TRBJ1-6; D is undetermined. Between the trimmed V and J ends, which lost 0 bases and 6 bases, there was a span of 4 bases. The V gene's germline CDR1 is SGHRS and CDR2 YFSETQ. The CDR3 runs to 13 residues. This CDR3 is CASSLALNSPLHF. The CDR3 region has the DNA TGCGCCAGCAGCTTGGCCCTTAATTCACCCCTCCACTTT.

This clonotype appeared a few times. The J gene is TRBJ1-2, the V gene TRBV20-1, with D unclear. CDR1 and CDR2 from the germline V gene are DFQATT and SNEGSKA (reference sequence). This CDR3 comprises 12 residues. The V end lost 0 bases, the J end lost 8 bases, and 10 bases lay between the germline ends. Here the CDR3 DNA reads TGCAGTGCTAGAGATCCGATTGGGGGCTACACCTTC. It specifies CSARDPIGGYTF.

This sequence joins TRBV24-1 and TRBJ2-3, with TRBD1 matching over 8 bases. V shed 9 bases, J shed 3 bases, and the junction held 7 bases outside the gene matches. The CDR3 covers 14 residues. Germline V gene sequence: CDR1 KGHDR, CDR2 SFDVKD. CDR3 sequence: CATQDRVETDTQYF. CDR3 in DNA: TGTGCCACCCAGGACAGGGTTGAAACAGATACGCAGTATTTT.